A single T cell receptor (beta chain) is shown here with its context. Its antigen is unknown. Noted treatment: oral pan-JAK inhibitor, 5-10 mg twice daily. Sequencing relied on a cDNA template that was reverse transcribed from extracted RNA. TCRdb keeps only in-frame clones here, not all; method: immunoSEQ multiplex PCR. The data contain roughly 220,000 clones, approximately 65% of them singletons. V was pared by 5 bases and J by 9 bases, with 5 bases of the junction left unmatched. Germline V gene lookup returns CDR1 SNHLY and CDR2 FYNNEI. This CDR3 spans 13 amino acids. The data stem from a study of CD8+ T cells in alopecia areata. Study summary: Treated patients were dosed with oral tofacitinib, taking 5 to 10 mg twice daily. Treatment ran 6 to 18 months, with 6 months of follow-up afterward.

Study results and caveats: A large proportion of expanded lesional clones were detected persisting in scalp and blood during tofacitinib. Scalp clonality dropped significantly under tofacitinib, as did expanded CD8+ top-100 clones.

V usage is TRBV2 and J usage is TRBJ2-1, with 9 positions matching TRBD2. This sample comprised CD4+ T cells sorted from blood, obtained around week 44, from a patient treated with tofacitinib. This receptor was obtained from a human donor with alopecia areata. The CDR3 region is CASSPSGELEQFF. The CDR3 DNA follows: TGTGCCAGCAGTCCTAGCGGGGAGCTTGAGCAGTTCTTC.